The clone carrying this TCR beta chain was observed once. Germline V gene lookup returns CDR1 SGHNT and CDR2 YENEEA. Trimming took 4 bases from V and 4 from J, leaving 13 bases between them. This CDR3 has 15 residues. Clones were sequenced by immunoSEQ multiplex PCR, and TCRdb holds only the in-frame ones, with some missing. This sample carries approximately 59,000 clones, about 81% of them seen once, and the ten largest clones take 15% to 19%. This entry belongs to a study of blood T cell repertoires in COVID-19. The TCR originated in a man at least 80 years old with acute or convalescent COVID-19. The source material was peripheral blood. The genes are TRBV11-3 and TRBJ2-2; TRBD1 might be the D (6 bases). CDR3 coding DNA: TGTGCCAGCAGCTCGACCGGGACACGCACCGGGGAGCTGTTTTTT. This gives the protein CASSSTGTRTGELFF.